This T cell receptor (beta chain) originates from a study of CD8 T cells in Susac syndrome. Looked up from germline, CDR1 is SGHRS and CDR2 is YFSETQ. There are 14 residues in the CDR3. Trimming removed 4 bases from V and 5 bases from J, with 15 bases in between. It was with random hexamers that roughly 0.5 to 1 ug RNA was reverse transcribed. TCRdb redid the calling of the immunoSEQ multiplex PCR reads with MiXCR, one entry per CDR3 protein. The table records about 290,000 distinct CDR3 sequences, over 75% of them present only once. Sequenced sample: CD8+ T cells from PBMCs. The receptor was isolated from a human donor with multiple sclerosis. V usage is TRBV5-1 and J usage is TRBJ1-2, with no clear D. Written as DNA, the CDR3 is TGCGCCAGCAGCCTGACCTGGGAGACTTATGGCTACACCTTC. Its protein product is CASSLTWETYGYTF.